This entry concerns a single T cell receptor beta chain. Under the authors' procedure: Amplification with reference gene primers provided the estimates of nucleated cell counts. The repertoire was sequenced with immunoSEQ multiplex PCR; TCRdb's copy has only in-frame clones and lacks some. That table supplies the V and J calls and clone size; D and trimming were determined from the DNA. The sample yields some 280,000 clones, over 75% seen once. The data stem from a study of blood T cell repertoires in COVID-19. Background on the study: There were acute and convalescent COVID-19 samples, and they came from the United States, Italy and Spain. The cDNA or gDNA used as material had been derived from T cells, B-cell-depleted T cells, or PBMCs.

The V segment lost 3 bases and the J segment 7 bases; nucleotides outside the gene matches: 8. The CDR3 has 14 amino acids. The germline gives CDR1 MRHNA, CDR2 SNTAGT. Sequencing used peripheral blood. The sequence came from a woman aged 55-70 years with acute or convalescent COVID-19. The chain couples TRBV6-4 to TRBJ1-2; 7 bases are a match to TRBD1. CDR3 DNA: TGTGCCAGCAGTGAGGACGACAGGGTGGGTGGCTACACCTTC. It yields the protein CASSEDDRVGGYTF.